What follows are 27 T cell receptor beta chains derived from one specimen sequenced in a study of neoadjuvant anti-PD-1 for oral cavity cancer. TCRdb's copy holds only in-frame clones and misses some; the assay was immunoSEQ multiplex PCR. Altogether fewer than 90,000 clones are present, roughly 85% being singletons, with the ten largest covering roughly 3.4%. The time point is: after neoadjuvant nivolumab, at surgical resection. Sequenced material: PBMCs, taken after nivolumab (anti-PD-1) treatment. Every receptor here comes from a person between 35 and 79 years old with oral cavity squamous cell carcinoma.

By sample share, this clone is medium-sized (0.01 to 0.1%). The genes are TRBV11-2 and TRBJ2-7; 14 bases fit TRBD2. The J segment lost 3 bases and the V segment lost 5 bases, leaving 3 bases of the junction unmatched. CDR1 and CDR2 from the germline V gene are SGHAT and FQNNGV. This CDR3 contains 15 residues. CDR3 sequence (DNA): TGTGCCAGCAGCGCGGGACTAGCGGGAGTCTACGAGCAGTACTTC. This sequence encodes CASSAGLAGVYEQYF.

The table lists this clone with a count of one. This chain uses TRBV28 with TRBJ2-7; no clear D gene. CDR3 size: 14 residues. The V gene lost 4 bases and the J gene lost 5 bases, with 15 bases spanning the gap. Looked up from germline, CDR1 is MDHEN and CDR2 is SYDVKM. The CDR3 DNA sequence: TGTGCCAGCAGTTCTGGGAACAGCCGCCACGAGCAGTACTTC. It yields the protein CASSSGNSRHEQYF.

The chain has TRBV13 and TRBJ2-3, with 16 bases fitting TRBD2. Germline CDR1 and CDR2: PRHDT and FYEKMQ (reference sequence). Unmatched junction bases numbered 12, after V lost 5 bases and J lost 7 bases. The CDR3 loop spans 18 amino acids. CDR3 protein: CASSPGLAGGPARHTQYF. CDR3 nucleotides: TGTGCCAGCAGCCCGGGACTAGCGGGAGGGCCGGCTCGGCATACGCAGTATTTT.

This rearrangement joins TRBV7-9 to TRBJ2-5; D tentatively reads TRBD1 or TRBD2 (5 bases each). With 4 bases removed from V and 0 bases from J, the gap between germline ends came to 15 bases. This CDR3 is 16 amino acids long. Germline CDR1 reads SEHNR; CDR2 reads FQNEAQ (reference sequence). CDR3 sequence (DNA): TGTGCCAGCAGCTGGTTGGGACCGAGTGACCAAGAGACCCAGTACTTC. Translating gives CASSWLGPSDQETQYF.

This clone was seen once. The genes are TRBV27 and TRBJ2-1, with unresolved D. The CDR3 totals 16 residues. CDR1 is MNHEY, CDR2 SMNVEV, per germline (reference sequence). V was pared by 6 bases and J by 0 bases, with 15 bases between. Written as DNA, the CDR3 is TGTGCCAGCAGATACGGAATGGAGAGCTCCTACAATGAGCAGTTCTTC. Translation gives CASRYGMESSYNEQFF.

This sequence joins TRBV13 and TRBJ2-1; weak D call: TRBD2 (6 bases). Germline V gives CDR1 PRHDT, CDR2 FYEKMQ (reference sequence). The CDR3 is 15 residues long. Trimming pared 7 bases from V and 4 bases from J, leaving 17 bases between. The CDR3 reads CASTPRERTYNEQFF. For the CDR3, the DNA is TGTGCCAGCACCCCTCGGGAGCGAACGTACAATGAGCAGTTCTTC.

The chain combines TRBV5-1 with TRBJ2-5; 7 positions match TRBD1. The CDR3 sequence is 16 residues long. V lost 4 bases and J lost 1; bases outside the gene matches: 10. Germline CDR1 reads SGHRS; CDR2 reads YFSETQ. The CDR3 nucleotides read TGCGCCAGCAGCGCAGCGACAGGGCCCGTCCAAGAGACCCAGTACTTC. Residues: CASSAATGPVQETQYF.

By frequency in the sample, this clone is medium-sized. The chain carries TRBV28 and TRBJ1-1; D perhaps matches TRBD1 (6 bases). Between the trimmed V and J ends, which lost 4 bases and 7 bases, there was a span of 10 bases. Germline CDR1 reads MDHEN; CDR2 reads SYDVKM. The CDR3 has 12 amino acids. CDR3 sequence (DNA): TGTGCCAGCAGTTCGGACAGATTTGAAGCTTTCTTT. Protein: CASSSDRFEAFF.

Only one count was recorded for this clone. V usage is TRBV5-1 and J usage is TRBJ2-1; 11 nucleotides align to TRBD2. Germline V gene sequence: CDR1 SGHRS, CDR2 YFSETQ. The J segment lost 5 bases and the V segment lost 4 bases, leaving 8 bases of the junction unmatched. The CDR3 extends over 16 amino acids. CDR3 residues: CASSVAGLAANNEQFF. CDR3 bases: TGCGCCAGCAGCGTAGCGGGACTAGCGGCAAACAATGAGCAGTTCTTC. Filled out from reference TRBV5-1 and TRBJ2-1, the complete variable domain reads KAGVTQTPRYLIKTRGQQVTLSCSPISGHRSVSWYQQTPGQGLQFLFEYFSETQRNKGNFPGRFSGRQFSNSRSEMNVSTLELGDSALYLCASSVAGLAANNEQFFGPGTRLTVL.

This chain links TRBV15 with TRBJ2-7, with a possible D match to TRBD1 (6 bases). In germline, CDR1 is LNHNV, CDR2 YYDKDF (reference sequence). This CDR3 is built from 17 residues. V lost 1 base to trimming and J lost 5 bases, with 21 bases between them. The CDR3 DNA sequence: TGTGCCACCAGCAGAGGTCGGTGGGCAGGGGCTAGTAACGAGCAGTACTTC. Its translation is CATSRGRWAGASNEQYF.

CDR3 coding DNA: TGTGCCAGCAGCTTCCTAGCGGCGGGGCAAAGCAATGAGCAGTTCTTC. Residues: CASSFLAAGQSNEQFF. This chain uses TRBV13 with TRBJ2-1; 7 nucleotides match TRBD2. Germline assignment: CDR1 PRHDT and CDR2 FYEKMQ (reference sequence). The CDR3 length is 16 residues. V was clipped by 3 bases and J by 6 bases; unmatched bases: 11.

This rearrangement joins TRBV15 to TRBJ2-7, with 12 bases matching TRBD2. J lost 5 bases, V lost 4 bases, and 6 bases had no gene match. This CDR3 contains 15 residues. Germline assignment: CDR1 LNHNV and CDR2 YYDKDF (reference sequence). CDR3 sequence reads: CATSTQGLAGDEQYF. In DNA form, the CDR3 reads TGTGCCACCAGCACTCAGGGACTAGCGGGCGACGAGCAGTACTTC.

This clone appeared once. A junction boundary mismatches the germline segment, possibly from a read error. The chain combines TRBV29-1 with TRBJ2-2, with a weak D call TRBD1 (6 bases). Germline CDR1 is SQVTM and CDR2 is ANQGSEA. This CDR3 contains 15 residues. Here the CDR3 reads CSVEVGQRNTGELFF. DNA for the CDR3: TGCAGCGTCGAAGTGGGACAACGAAACACCGGGGAGCTGTTTTTT.

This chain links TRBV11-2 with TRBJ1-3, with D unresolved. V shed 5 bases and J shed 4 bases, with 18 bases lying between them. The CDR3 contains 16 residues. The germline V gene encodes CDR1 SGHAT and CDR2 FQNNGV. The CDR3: CASSASEGFSGNTIYF. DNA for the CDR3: TGTGCCAGCAGCGCTTCCGAAGGGTTTTCAGGAAACACCATATATTTT.

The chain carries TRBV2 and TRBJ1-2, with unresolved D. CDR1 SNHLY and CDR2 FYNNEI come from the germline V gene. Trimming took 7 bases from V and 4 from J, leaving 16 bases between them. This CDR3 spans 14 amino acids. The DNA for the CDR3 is TGTGCCAGCAACACGGCGGATCGGGGCTATGGCTACACCTTC. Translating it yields CASNTADRGYGYTF.

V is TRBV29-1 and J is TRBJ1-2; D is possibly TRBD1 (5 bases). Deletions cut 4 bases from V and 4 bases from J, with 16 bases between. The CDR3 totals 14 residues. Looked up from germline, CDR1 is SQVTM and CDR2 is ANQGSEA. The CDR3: CSVGVGGPGYGYTF. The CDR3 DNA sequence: TGCAGCGTTGGAGTCGGGGGACCAGGCTATGGCTACACCTTC.

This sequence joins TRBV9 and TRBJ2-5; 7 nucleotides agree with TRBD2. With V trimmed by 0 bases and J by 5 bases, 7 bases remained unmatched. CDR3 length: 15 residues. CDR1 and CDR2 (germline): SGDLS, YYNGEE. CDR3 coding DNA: TGTGCCAGCAGCGTAGGGGCGGGAGCCGGGGAGACCCAGTACTTC. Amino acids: CASSVGAGAGETQYF.

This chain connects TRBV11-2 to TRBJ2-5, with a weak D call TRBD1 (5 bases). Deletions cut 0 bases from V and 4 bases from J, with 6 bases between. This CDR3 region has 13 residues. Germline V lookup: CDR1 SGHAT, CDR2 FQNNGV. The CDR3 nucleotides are TGTGCCAGCAGCTTAGAAACAGGAGAGACCCAGTACTTC. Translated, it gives CASSLETGETQYF.

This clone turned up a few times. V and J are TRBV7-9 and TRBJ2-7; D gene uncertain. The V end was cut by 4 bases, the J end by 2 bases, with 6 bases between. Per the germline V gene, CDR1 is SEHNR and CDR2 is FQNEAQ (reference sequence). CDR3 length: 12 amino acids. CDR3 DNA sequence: TGTGCCAGCAGCTATACAGCCTACGAGCAGTACTTC. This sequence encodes CASSYTAYEQYF.

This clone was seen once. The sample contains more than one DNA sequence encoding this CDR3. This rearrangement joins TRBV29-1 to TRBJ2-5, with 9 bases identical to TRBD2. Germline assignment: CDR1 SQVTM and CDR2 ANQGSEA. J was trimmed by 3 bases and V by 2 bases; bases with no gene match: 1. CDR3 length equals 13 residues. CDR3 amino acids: CSVERTSEETQYF. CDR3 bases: TGCAGCGTTGAAAGGACTAGCGAAGAGACCCAGTACTTC.

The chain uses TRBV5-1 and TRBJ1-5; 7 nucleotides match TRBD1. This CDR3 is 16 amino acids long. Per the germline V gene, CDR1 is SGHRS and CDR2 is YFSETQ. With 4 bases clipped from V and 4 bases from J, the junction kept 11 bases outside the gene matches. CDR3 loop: CASSPGGTERNQPQHF. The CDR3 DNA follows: TGCGCCAGCAGCCCCGGTGGGACAGAAAGAAATCAGCCCCAGCATTTT.

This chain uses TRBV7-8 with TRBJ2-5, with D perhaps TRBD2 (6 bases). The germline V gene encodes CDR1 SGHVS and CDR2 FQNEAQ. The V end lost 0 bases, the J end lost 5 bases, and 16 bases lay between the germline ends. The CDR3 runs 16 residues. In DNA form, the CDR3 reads TGTGCCAGCAGCTTAGCGGGAGGATTAAAGGGTGAGACCCAGTACTTC. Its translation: CASSLAGGLKGETQYF.

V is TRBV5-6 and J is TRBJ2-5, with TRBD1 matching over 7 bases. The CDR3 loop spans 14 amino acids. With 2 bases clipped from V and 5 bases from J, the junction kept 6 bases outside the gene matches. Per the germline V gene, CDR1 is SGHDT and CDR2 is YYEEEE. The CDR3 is CASSLRDREETQYF. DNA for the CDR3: TGTGCCAGCAGCTTAAGAGACAGGGAGGAGACCCAGTACTTC.

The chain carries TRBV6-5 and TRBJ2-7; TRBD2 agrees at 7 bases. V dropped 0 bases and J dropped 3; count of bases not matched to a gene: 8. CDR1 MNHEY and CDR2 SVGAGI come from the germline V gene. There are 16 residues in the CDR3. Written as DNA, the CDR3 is TGTGCCAGCAGTTACTCACGTACTTGGGGGGGCTACGAGCAGTACTTC. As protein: CASSYSRTWGGYEQYF.

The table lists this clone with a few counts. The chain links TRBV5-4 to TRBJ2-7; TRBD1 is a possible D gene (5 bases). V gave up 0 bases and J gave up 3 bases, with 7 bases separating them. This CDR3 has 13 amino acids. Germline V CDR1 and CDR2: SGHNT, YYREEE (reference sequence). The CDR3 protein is CASSLEGYYEQYF. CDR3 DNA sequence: TGTGCCAGCAGCTTGGAGGGGTACTACGAGCAGTACTTC.

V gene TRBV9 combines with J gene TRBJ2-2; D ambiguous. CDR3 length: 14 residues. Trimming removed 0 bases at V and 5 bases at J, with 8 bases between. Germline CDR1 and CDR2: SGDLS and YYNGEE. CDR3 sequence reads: CASSVEPVTGELFF. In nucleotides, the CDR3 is TGTGCCAGCAGCGTAGAACCGGTTACCGGGGAGCTGTTTTTT. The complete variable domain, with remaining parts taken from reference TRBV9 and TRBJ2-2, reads DSGVTQTPKHLITATGQRVTLRCSPRSGDLSVYWYQQSLDQGLQFLIQYYNGEERAKGNILERFSAQQFPDLHSELNLSSLELGDSALYFCASSVEPVTGELFFGEGSRLTVL.

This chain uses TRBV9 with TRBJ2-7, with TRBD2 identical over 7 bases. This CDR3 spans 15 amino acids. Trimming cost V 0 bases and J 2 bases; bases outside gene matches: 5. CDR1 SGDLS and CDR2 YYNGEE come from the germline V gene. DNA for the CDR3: TGTGCCAGCAGCGTAGCGGCTAGCGGCCCCTACGAGCAGTACTTC. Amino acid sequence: CASSVAASGPYEQYF.